This T cell receptor (beta chain) emerged from a study of blood T cells in healthy people across ages. Each individual donor underwent a draw of around 9.8 milliliters of peripheral blood. Germline-derived CDR1 and CDR2 are SGHVS and FQNEAQ. This CDR3 has 16 residues. A sample-barcoded 5' primer and a J-beta primer mix were used in a second PCR of roughly 6 to 11 cycles. Using its own MiXCR run on the 5' RACE reads, TCRdb lists one record per CDR3 protein. The sample has about 1.4 million distinct CDR3 sequences, approximately 59% seen once. The gene calls are TRBV7-8 and TRBJ2-4, with 11 bases aligning to TRBD1. The DNA end favors TRBJ2-5, so the J call may be wrong. This clonotype was obtained from a man between 18 and 35 years old in good health. Specimen: blood. As DNA, the CDR3 is TGTGCCAGCAGCTTTGGGGACAGGGGGTTTGGCGAGACCCAGTACTTC. Translated: CASSFGDRGFGETQYF.